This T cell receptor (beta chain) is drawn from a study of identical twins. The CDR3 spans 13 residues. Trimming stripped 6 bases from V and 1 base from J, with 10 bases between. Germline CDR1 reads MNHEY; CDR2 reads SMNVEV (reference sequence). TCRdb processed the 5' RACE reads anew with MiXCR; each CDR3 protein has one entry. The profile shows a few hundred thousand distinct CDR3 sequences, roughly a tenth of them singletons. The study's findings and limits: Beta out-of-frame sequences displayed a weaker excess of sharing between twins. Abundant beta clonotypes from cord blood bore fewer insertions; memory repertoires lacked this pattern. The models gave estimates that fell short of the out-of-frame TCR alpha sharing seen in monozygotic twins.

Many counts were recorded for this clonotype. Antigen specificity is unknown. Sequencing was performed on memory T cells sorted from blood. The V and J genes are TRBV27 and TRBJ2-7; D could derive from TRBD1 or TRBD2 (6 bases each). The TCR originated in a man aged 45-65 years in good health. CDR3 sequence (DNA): TGTGCCAGCAGAGGAGGGGGTTCCTACGAGCAGTACTTC. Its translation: CASRGGGSYEQYF.